This T cell receptor (beta chain) comes out of a study of T-cell memory formation after mild COVID-19. Study-level background: The study found TCR clusters largely donor specific. General study points: Memory sampled before infection contained some responding clones, suggesting cross-reactive memory joined. Among contracting clones, CD4+ were mainly CM/EM and CD8+ enriched in EMRA.

TCRdb processed the 5' RACE reads anew with MiXCR; each CDR3 protein has one entry. The table includes 540,000 or so distinct CDR3 sequences, around 21% detected once. Points on this clonotype: As yet, its antigen is unknown.

Sequencing used PBMCs or a T cell subset sorted from them (not recorded which). This TCR was sampled from an adult woman who had mild COVID-19 (a few samples of this study predate the infection). Cell type and time point are not known.

CDR3 protein: CASSLEGPNEQFF. The DNA of the CDR3 is TGTGCCAGCAGCTTGGAGGGACCCAATGAGCAGTTCTTC. The chain links TRBV5-5 to TRBJ2-1; D might be TRBD1 or TRBD2, each matching 5 bases. This CDR3 spans 13 amino acids. Germline lookup yields CDR1 SGHKS and CDR2 YYEKEE (reference sequence). Trimming left V 0 bases short and J 6 bases short, with 7 bases between.